This T cell receptor (beta chain) came from a study of T cells in Graves' hyperthyroidism and ophthalmopathy (dated by TCRdb to the late 2010s). Looking at the study overall: Peripheral blood was sampled at the time of initial diagnosis, prior to any treatment. Whether ophthalmopathy could be predicted prospectively was tested in an independent validation cohort made up of under 20 hyperthyroidism patients plus 17 patients who later progressed to ophthalmopathy. In addition, the study compared T-cell repertoires in thyroid tissue and in blood from six Graves' hyperthyroidism patients. To identify TCR V-J signatures that set the groups apart, the researchers used a discovery cohort of 100 patients, made up of roughly 40 with Graves' ophthalmopathy and 57 with stable Graves' hyperthyroidism. After sampling, hyperthyroidism patients received methimazole starting at 30 mg daily, and ophthalmopathy patients received high-dose intravenous methylprednisolone. According to the paper, TCR Vbeta CDR3 sequencing was carried out on about 140 peripheral blood samples, which came from fewer than 50 ophthalmopathy, approximately 78 hyperthyroidism and some 17 progressor patients. The 95 to 100 discovery patients were divided at random into training and test sets in a 7:3 ratio.

This clonotype was counted ten times or more. Its antigen remains unidentified. Per-base quality was not reported, and no clone a single base away is much larger than it. Ophthalmopathy patients had moderately to severely active disease, Clinical Activity Score of at least 3, NOSPECS grade of at least 4, and duration under 3 months. Exclusion was applied to patients with uncontrolled infections, other autoimmune diseases, pregnancy or lactation. Diagnoses were established on the basis of clinical symptoms, serum thyroxine and TRAb, thyroid ultrasound, and orbital computed tomography. Ficoll-Paque density gradient centrifugation was used to isolate PBMCs from 8 to 10 ml of fresh peripheral blood. Total RNA was extracted with Trizol reagent, and quality was checked on an Agilent 2100 Bioanalyzer. The TCR beta CDR3 regions were amplified from RNA transcripts. A first-round RT-PCR of the TCR CDR3 used the HTBI primer set with the Qiagen OneStep RT-PCR kit. Libraries were constructed in a second round of multiplex PCR, after which size selection and purification were performed. The libraries were sequenced on an Illumina HiSeq2000 using paired-end 100 bp reads. Regarding the original processing steps: SOAPnuke was used to process the raw data, with reads discarded if the reads contained adapters or uncalled bases, had a mean Phred below 15, or lacked an exact constant-primer or identifier match. High-quality paired reads were merged using COPE v1.2.5, and each unique nucleotide sequence was defined as a clonotype. MiTCR v1.1 was used to align the clonotypes against IMGT TRBV, TRBD and TRBJ reference segments. Only V-J combinations with frequency above 0.0001, covering 99% to 99.2% of repertoires, were analysed. The TCS score was defined as F50 (clonal expansion) divided by E x V (chaos), with BLOSUM62-based TCRdist calculated between CDR3 peptides within each V-J. Welch's t-statistics and random forest reduced around 550 V-J features to about 13, which were used in a naive Bayes classifier (R e1071). TCRdb trimmed the raw reads at Q25, called clones with MiXCR and kept productive beta chains. A single entry per CDR3 protein holds the most common genes and DNA from its merged rows. None of the V and J calls come from the authors' own analysis; TCRdb made them. The sample table lists hundreds of thousands of distinct CDR3 sequences, about 15% of them with a count of one. The ten top clones hold 13% of the sample.

The CDR3 starts with the cysteine, ends with the phenylalanine, and has 14 residues. Of all the DNA, just the CDR3 is kept, 42 bases in frame from base 1. V is clipped by 4 bases and J by 4 bases, and the sequence between their germline boundaries is 12 bases long. From a lookup of the germline V gene (reference sequence), CDR1 and CDR2 are SEHNR and FQNEAQ. General conclusions and limits of the study: Most expanded thyroid clonotypes (frequency above 0.001) were also found in blood, which suggests that blood repertoires may mirror thyroid immune responses. A 13 V-J signature model separated ophthalmopathy from stable hyperthyroidism, with around 90% sensitivity and roughly 81% specificity in cross-validation and 80%/75% in testing. Sample size was not statistically predetermined, and blinding of investigators to group allocation was not performed. In validation, the model predicted progression to ophthalmopathy a median of about 6.5 months before onset, with roughly 68% sensitivity and roughly 79% specificity.

This clonotype was sampled from a man between 18 and 29 years old with Graves' ophthalmopathy. This chain is built from TRBV7-9 and TRBJ2-3; the D match is possibly TRBD1 or TRBD2, with 5 bases aligned in each. The specimen was blood. This receptor carries the CDR3 CASSSGTAADTQYF. The DNA sequence reads TGTGCCAGCAGCTCCGGGACCGCCGCAGATACGCAGTATTTT.